Here is one TCR beta chain with its context. CDR3 length equals 16 residues. The V end was cut by 2 bases, the J end by 0 bases, with 14 bases between. In germline, CDR1 is SGHVS, CDR2 FQNEAQ. This sample was included in a study of CD8+ T cells in alopecia areata. Across the study: Oral tofacitinib, 5 to 10 mg twice daily, was given in an open-label trial.

PBMCs, the starting material, were the source of sorted CD4+ and CD8+ T cells. Extraction of RNA preceded its reverse transcription into cDNA, which served as the sequencing template. The repertoire was sequenced with immunoSEQ multiplex PCR; TCRdb's copy has only in-frame clones and lacks some. The sample shows roughly 250,000 clones, under 70% of them seen only once. This clonotype originated in a human donor with alopecia areata. The gene calls are TRBV7-8 and TRBJ2-7, with D possibly TRBD1 on 6 matching bases. The sample in question was CD4+ T cells sorted from blood, obtained at week 0. In nucleotides, the CDR3 is TGTGCCAGCAGCTTACTCAGGGGCCGAACCTCCTACGAGCAGTACTTC. It encodes CASSLLRGRTSYEQYF.